Below, 26 T cell receptor beta chains from the same sample are listed, as sequenced in a study of tissue T cells after allogeneic stem cell transplantation. This table comes from immunoSEQ multiplex PCR, and its TCRdb copy is limited to in-frame clones, with some not included. This sample yields 40,000 to 60,000 clones, of which 73% are seen a single time; under 0.9% belongs to the top ten. Sequenced input: sorted cells pooled from one or two spleens. These receptor sequences come from a pool of C57BL/6 mice in good health.

Of note for this clone: The genes and germline here are from mouse. The read is 1 residue too short to cover the CDR3 end, so that end is filled in from the germline J gene. The V call is TRBV3, the J call TRBJ2-3; D remains unclear. Trimming removed 1 base from V and 0 bases from J, with 5 bases in between. Germline CDR1 is SNHLY and CDR2 is FYNGKV (reference sequence). This CDR3 has 14 residues. The covered CDR3 bases are TGTGCCAGCAGCTTAGAGGGTAGTGCAGAAACGCTGTAT. Translating it yields CASSLEGSAETLY. The full CDR3 reads CASSLEGSAETLYF.

About this clone itself: Genes here carry mouse names. The CDR3 end falls 1 residue outside the read, so it is completed with the germline J gene. This chain links TRBV20 with TRBJ2-3; D is ambiguous. Germline V gene sequence: CDR1 GFQATS, CDR2 STVNSAI. The CDR3 covers 10 residues. V was shortened by 2 bases and J by 4 bases, with 1 base between the two germline ends. The CDR3 bases that were read are TGTGGTGCTAGGACAGAAACGCTGTAT. This gives the protein CGARTETLY. The complete CDR3 protein is CGARTETLYF. The full variable domain, in which reference TRBV20 and TRBJ2-3 provide the parts outside the CDR3, is GALVYQYPRRTICKSGTSMRMECQAVGFQATSVAWYRQSPQKTFELIALSTVNSAIKYEQNFTQEKFPISHPNLSFSSMTVLNAYLEDRGLYLCGARTETLYFGSGTRLTVL.

This clone has more than one count but fewer than ten. Gene names and germline refer to mouse. The read falls 1 residue short of the CDR3 end, and the missing part is taken from the germline J gene. The chain employs TRBV19 and TRBJ2-7, with D perhaps TRBD1 or TRBD2 (5 bases each). The CDR3 runs to 14 residues. In germline, CDR1 is FNHDT, CDR2 SITEND (reference sequence). The V and J ends lost 0 bases and 0 bases respectively, with 7 bases between them. CDR3 residues: CASSIGGSSYEQYF. CDR3 DNA (partial): TGTGCCAGCAGTATAGGGGGGAGCTCCTATGAACAGTAC.

About this clone itself: Gene names refer to mouse genes. Sequencing ends 1 residue short of the CDR3 end; the germline J gene provides the rest. The rearrangement links TRBV13-3 to TRBJ1-2; D is possibly TRBD1 (6 bases). The CDR3 totals 14 residues. V was trimmed by 4 bases and J by 0 bases, leaving 10 bases between them. CDR1 is NNHDY and CDR2 is SYVADS in the germline V gene. Here the CDR3 reads CASSSGQANSDYTF. CDR3 DNA (partial): TGTGCCAGCAGTTCGGGACAAGCAAACTCCGACTACACC.

This clone was counted a few times. Genes here carry mouse names. The sequence runs out 1 residue before the end of the CDR3; the remainder is reconstructed from the germline J gene. The V and J genes are TRBV13-1 and TRBJ1-1; D ambiguous. V shed 2 bases and J shed 5 bases, with 7 bases lying between them. CDR1 and CDR2 (germline): NSHNY, SYGAGN. The CDR3 runs 12 residues. This CDR3 is CASSDRETEVFF. CDR3 DNA, as far as it was read: TGTGCCAGCAGTGACCGGGAAACAGAAGTCTTC.

For this clone: Gene names follow the mouse nomenclature. The CDR3 is CASSKRGSNSDYTF. The sequenced part of the CDR3 DNA is TGTGCCAGCAGTAAAAGGGGGTCAAACTCCGACTACACC. The chain is built from TRBV13-3 and TRBJ1-2; tentative D call: TRBD1 (6 bases). The read finishes 1 residue shy of the CDR3 end, and the germline J gene is used to complete it. V was clipped by 4 bases and J by 0 bases, with 10 bases between them. This CDR3 region has 14 residues. Germline V gene lookup returns CDR1 NNHDY and CDR2 SYVADS.

Comments on this clone: Mouse names are used for the genes. The read falls 1 residue short of the CDR3 end, and the missing part is taken from the germline J gene. The chain links TRBV31 to TRBJ1-4; 8 bases are shared with TRBD1. CDR1 GKSSPN and CDR2 SITVG come from the germline V gene. The CDR3 consists of 14 residues. After removal of 2 bases from V and 7 bases from J, the junction contained 6 bases not matched to a gene. Incomplete CDR3 DNA: TGTGCCTGGAGTTGGGGACAGGATGGCGAAAGATTATTT. It encodes CAWSWGQDGERLF. The full CDR3 sequence reads CAWSWGQDGERLFF.

The sample holds a few counts of this clone. Mouse gene names and germline throughout. Read data end 1 residue before the CDR3 end; the end is taken from the germline J gene. The chain combines TRBV31 with TRBJ1-5, with 10 bases matching TRBD1. CDR1 is GKSSPN, CDR2 SITVG, per germline. V was pared by 1 base and J by 6 bases, with 3 bases of the junction left unmatched. This CDR3 has 14 amino acids. The sequenced CDR3 bases are TGTGCCTGGAGTCCGGGACAGGGGACCCAGGCTCCGCTT. Protein: CAWSPGQGTQAPL. The entire CDR3 sequence reads CAWSPGQGTQAPLF.

With regard to this clone: The genes are named according to mouse. The read ends 1 residue before the CDR3 terminus; that terminus is restored from the germline J gene. This chain links TRBV20 with TRBJ1-2; no clear D gene. Trimming left V 2 bases short and J 1 base short, with 5 bases between. CDR3 length equals 12 residues. Germline CDR1 and CDR2: GFQATS and STVNSAI. CDR3 DNA, as far as it was read: TGTGGTGCTAGGCCGGAAAACTCCGACTACACC. As protein: CGARPENSDYT. The full CDR3 sequence reads CGARPENSDYTF.

This clone occurred a few times. The genes and germline here are from mouse. The CDR3 goes on 1 residue after the read ends, and that part is filled in from the germline J gene. The chain recombines TRBV2 with TRBJ2-7; TRBD1 might be the D (5 bases). V lost 0 bases, J lost 3 bases, and 9 bases lay in between. Germline V gene lookup returns CDR1 LGHNA and CDR2 YSYQKL. The CDR3 sequence is 14 residues long. The DNA read from the CDR3 is TGTGCCAGCAGCCAAGACAGACAGAACTATGAACAGTAC. It yields the protein CASSQDRQNYEQY. The entire CDR3 protein reads CASSQDRQNYEQYF.

About this clone itself: The gene symbols are mouse symbols. The read is 1 residue too short to cover the CDR3 end, so that end is filled in from the germline J gene. The rearrangement uses TRBV16 and TRBJ1-2, with TRBD1 as a possible D gene (6 bases). V gave up 3 bases and J gave up 0 bases, with 8 bases separating them. Germline V CDR1 and CDR2: SGHSA, FRNQAP. The CDR3 runs to 14 residues. The DNA read from the CDR3 is TGTGCAAGCAGCTTCGGGACATCAAACTCCGACTACACC. It is translated as CASSFGTSNSDYT. The full CDR3 is CASSFGTSNSDYTF.

Note on this clone: Germline and genes here are mouse. CDR3 region: CASGPGLGNAEQFF. CDR3 DNA, as far as it was read: TGTGCCAGCGGTCCGGGACTGGGGAATGCTGAGCAGTTC. The chain combines TRBV13-2 with TRBJ2-1; 10 bases are a match to TRBD2. The CDR3 end is not reached by the read, which stops 1 residue before it; the germline J gene fills it in. The germline CDR1 and CDR2 sequences are NNHNN and SYGAGS (reference sequence). The CDR3 covers 14 residues. The junction had 3 bases not matched to a gene; V was cut back by 4 bases and J by 5 bases.

On this clone: Any gene name here is a mouse gene name. CDR3 sequence: CAWSPQAAEVFF. Partial CDR3 DNA: TGTGCCTGGAGTCCACAGGCGGCAGAAGTCTTC. The chain recombines TRBV31 with TRBJ1-1; D may be TRBD1 (5 bases). The sequence runs out 1 residue before the end of the CDR3; the remainder is reconstructed from the germline J gene. This CDR3 is built from 12 residues. Germline CDR1 and CDR2: GKSSPN and SITVG. The germline V and J ends were trimmed by 1 base and 6 bases, with 9 bases remaining between them.

About this clone: Gene names refer to mouse genes. The CDR3 is cut off 1 residue early in the read; its end comes from the germline J gene. This rearrangement joins TRBV12-1 to TRBJ2-4; 9 nucleotides match TRBD2. The V gene end was trimmed by 1 base and the J gene end by 0 bases; junction bases not matched to a gene: 1. The CDR3 loop spans 15 amino acids. CDR1 and CDR2 (germline): SGHSN, HYEKVE. CDR3 DNA, as far as it was read: TGTGCCAGCTCTCTTGGGGGGGCTAGTCAAAACACCTTGTAC. Encoded protein: CASSLGGASQNTLY. The CDR3 in its entirety is CASSLGGASQNTLYF.

With regard to this clone: Mouse gene names and germline throughout. The read ends 1 residue early relative to the CDR3; the germline J gene fills the gap. This rearrangement joins TRBV4 to TRBJ2-7; TRBD2 aligns across 9 bases. Germline V gene lookup returns CDR1 LGHDT and CDR2 YNNKQL (reference sequence). Trimming took 6 bases from V and 4 from J; bases not matched to a gene: 1. The CDR3 extends over 12 amino acids. The chain's CDR3 is CASSTGGYEQYF. The DNA read from the CDR3 is TGTGCCAGCAGTACTGGGGGGTATGAACAGTAC.

This clone was detected a few times. Mouse names are used for the genes. The read comes to an end 1 residue before the CDR3 does, leaving the germline J gene to fill in the end. This chain uses TRBV2 with TRBJ2-7, with 8 bases fitting TRBD2. CDR3 size: 15 residues. Germline CDR1 reads LGHNA; CDR2 reads YSYQKL. Trimming cost V 0 bases and J 7 bases; bases outside gene matches: 8. The CDR3 reads CASSQDLGGGGEQYF. Partial CDR3 DNA: TGTGCCAGCAGCCAAGATCTTGGGGGGGGAGGAGAACAGTAC.

Points on this clone: Germline and genes here are mouse. The read terminates 1 residue before the CDR3 end, so the remaining end is supplied by the germline J gene. The J gene is TRBJ2-7, the V gene TRBV29, with 12 positions matching TRBD1. Germline CDR1 and CDR2: MSHET and SYDVDS. The CDR3 is made up of 14 amino acids. The trim removed 3 bases at V and 6 bases at J, leaving 3 bases unmatched. The CDR3 loop reads CASSLGDRGLEQYF. CDR3 DNA (partial): TGTGCTAGCAGTTTGGGGGACAGGGGGCTTGAACAGTAC.

Of note for this clone: Mouse gene names apply. The read halts 1 residue ahead of the CDR3 end, with the missing end drawn from the germline J gene. The J gene is TRBJ1-3, the V gene TRBV26; D ambiguous. The CDR3 is 16 amino acids. Trimming stripped 0 bases from V and 0 bases from J, with 9 bases between. Germline CDR1 reads KGHPV; CDR2 reads FQNQEV (reference sequence). The sequenced part of the CDR3 DNA is TGTGCCAGCAGTCTGTCATCACCCTATTCTGGAAATACGCTCTAT. Residues: CASSLSSPYSGNTLY. The complete CDR3 reads CASSLSSPYSGNTLYF. The complete variable domain, with remaining parts taken from reference TRBV26 and TRBJ1-3, reads NSKVIQTPRYLVKGQGQKAKMRCIPEKGHPVVFWYQQNKNNEFKFLINFQNQEVLQQIDMTEKRFSAECPSNSPCSLEIQSSEAGDSALYLCASSLSSPYSGNTLYFGEGSRLIVV.

On this clone: Gene names refer to mouse genes. From the germline J gene comes the end of the CDR3, since the read stops 1 residue before it. The chain carries TRBV19 and TRBJ2-5; 7 bases map to TRBD1. The CDR3 totals 13 residues. Germline-derived CDR1 and CDR2 are FNHDT and SITEND (reference sequence). V trimming: 4 bases; J trimming: 5 bases; junction bases outside the gene matches: 4. The CDR3 protein is CASSDREGDTQYF. Partial CDR3 DNA: TGTGCCAGCAGTGACAGGGAAGGAGACACCCAGTAC.

A remark on this clone: Mouse names are used for the genes. The read halts 1 residue ahead of the CDR3 end, with the missing end drawn from the germline J gene. The V and J genes are TRBV29 and TRBJ2-5, with 8 nucleotides matching TRBD1. This CDR3 has 16 amino acids. Germline V gene sequence: CDR1 MSHET, CDR2 SYDVDS. V lost 0 bases and J lost 6; bases outside the gene matches: 8. Here the CDR3 reads CASSLSPSGGWDTQYF. The sequenced CDR3 bases are TGTGCTAGCAGTTTATCACCCTCAGGGGGCTGGGACACCCAGTAC.

With regard to this clone: All gene names here are mouse names. The read ends 1 residue early relative to the CDR3; the germline J gene fills the gap. The chain has TRBV12-1 and TRBJ1-6; weak D call: TRBD1 (6 bases). TRBJ1-6 is an ORF for which the function is uncertain. This CDR3 is 14 amino acids long. Germline V gives CDR1 SGHSN, CDR2 HYEKVE. V was clipped by 4 bases and J by 3 bases, with 9 bases between them. The CDR3 here is CASSRDIYNSPLYF. CDR3 DNA, as far as it was read: TGTGCCAGCTCGCGGGACATCTATAATTCGCCCCTCTAC.

To note about this clone: The listed genes are named as in mouse. The read halts 1 residue ahead of the CDR3 end, with the missing end drawn from the germline J gene. The chain links TRBV19 to TRBJ2-4; 7 bases match TRBD2. The ends lost 2 bases at V and 1 base at J; junction bases unmatched: 1. Germline assignment: CDR1 FNHDT and CDR2 SITEND (reference sequence). The CDR3 contains 14 residues. CDR3: CASSMGGGQNTLYF. Partial CDR3 DNA: TGTGCCAGCAGTATGGGGGGGGGTCAAAACACCTTGTAC.

Worth noting for this clone: Gene names denote mouse genes. The sequenced fragment ends 1 residue before the CDR3 boundary, so the rest is inferred from the germline J gene. The chain carries TRBV15 and TRBJ1-5; 10 bases agree with TRBD1. The ends lost 2 bases at V and 9 bases at J; junction bases unmatched: 4. Germline lookup yields CDR1 SGHND and CDR2 FRSKSL. This CDR3 spans 14 amino acids. The sequenced part of the CDR3 DNA is TGTGCCAGCAGTTTACCCGACAGGGGGCTGGCTCCGCTT. It translates to CASSLPDRGLAPL. The whole CDR3 sequence is CASSLPDRGLAPLF. Full variable domain (remainder filled in from reference TRBV15 and TRBJ1-5): DAGVTQTPRHEVAEKGQTIILKCEPVSGHNDLFWYRQTKIQGLELLSYFRSKSLMEDGGAFKDRFKAEMLNSSFSTLKIQPTEPKDSAVYLCASSLPDRGLAPLFGEGTRLSVL.

Note on this clone: The gene names here belong to mouse. Read coverage stops 1 residue before the CDR3 terminus; the germline J gene supplies the remainder. The chain carries TRBV26 and TRBJ1-4; D uncertain. The ends were cut back, 3 bases at V and 3 bases at J, with 5 bases in the middle. This CDR3 has 13 residues. Per the germline V gene, CDR1 is KGHPV and CDR2 is FQNQEV (reference sequence). The CDR3 is CASSLTPNERLFF. CDR3 DNA (partial): TGTGCCAGCAGTCTCACACCCAACGAAAGATTATTT.

This clone was counted a few times. The gene symbols are mouse symbols. The CDR3 is cut off 1 residue early in the read; its end comes from the germline J gene. J is TRBJ2-1 and V is TRBV12-2, with D unresolved. Germline V gene data show CDR1 as SGHLS and CDR2 as HYDKME. V dropped 4 bases and J dropped 4 bases, with 10 bases sitting between them. The CDR3 runs 13 residues. The CDR3 here is CASSPTNYAEQFF. CDR3 DNA, as far as it was read: TGTGCCAGCTCACCGACAAATTATGCTGAGCAGTTC.

On this clone: Here the gene names and germline are mouse. The read ends 1 residue early relative to the CDR3; the germline J gene fills the gap. This chain connects TRBV3 to TRBJ2-5, with 12 positions matching TRBD1. V gave up 5 bases and J gave up 6 bases; unmatched junction bases: 6. Germline V gives CDR1 SNHLY, CDR2 FYNGKV (reference sequence). The CDR3 totals 15 residues. Here the CDR3 reads CASSPPGQGADTQYF. The sequenced CDR3 bases are TGTGCCAGCAGCCCCCCGGGACAGGGGGCCGACACCCAGTAC.